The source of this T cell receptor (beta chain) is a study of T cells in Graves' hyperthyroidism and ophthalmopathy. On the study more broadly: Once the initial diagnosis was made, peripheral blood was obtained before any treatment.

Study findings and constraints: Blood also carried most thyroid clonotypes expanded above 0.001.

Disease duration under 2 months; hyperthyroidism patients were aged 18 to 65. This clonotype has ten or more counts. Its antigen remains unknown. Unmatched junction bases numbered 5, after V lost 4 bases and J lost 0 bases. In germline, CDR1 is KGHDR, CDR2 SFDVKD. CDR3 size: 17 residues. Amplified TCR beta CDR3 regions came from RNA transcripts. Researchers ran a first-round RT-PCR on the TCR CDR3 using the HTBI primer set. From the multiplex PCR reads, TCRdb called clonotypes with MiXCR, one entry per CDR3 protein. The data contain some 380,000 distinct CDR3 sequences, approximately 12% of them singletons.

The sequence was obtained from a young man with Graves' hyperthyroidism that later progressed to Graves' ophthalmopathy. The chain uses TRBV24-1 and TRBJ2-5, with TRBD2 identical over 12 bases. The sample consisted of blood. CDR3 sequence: CATSEGTSGGYQETQYF. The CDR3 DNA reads TGTGCCACCAGTGAGGGTACTAGCGGGGGGTACCAAGAGACCCAGTACTTC.